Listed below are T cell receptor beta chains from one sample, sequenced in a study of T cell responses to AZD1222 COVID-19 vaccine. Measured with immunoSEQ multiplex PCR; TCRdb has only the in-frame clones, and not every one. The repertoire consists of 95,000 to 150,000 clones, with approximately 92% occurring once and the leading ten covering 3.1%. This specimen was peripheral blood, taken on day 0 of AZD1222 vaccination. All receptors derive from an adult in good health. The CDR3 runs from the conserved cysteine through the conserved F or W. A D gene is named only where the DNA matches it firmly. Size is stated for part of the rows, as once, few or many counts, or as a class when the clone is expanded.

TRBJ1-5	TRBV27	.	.	TGTGCCAGCAGTTCAGGGGCGGGGCCGGCCCAGCATTTT	CASSSGAGPAQHF
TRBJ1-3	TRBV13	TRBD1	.	TGTGCCAGCAGCTTGCGACAGGGTCGCTCTGGAAACACCATATATTTT	CASSLRQGRSGNTIYF
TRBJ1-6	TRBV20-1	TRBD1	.	TGCAGTGCTAAGGGGGCTTCACCCCTCCACTTT	CSAKGASPLHF
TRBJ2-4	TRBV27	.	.	TGTGCCAGCAGTTTTGGGGGAATGAGCATTCAGTACTTC	CASSFGGMSIQYF
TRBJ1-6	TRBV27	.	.	TGTGCCAGCAGTGTAGGGAATTCACCCCTCCACTTT	CASSVGNSPLHF
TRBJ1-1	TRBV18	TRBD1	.	TGTGCCAGCTCACAGGAATACAACAGGGGATCGGATGAAGCTTTCTTT	CASSQEYNRGSDEAFF
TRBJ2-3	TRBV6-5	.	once	TGTGCCAGCAGCCTTGCAGATACGCAGTATTTT	CASSLADTQYF
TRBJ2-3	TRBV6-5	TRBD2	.	TGTGCCAGCAGTTACCTTAGCGGGGGCACGAATACGCAGTATTTT	CASSYLSGGTNTQYF
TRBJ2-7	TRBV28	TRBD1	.	TGTGCCAGCAGTTTAAGACAGGGTTTCGACGAGCAGTACTTC	CASSLRQGFDEQYF
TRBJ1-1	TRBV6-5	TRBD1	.	TGTGCCAGCAGAAGGACAGGGCCGATGAACACTGAAGCTTTCTTT	CASRRTGPMNTEAFF
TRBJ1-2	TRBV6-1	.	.	TGTGCCAGCAGTGAAGCTAGGAGTCGAAACATTTATGGCTACACCTTC	CASSEARSRNIYGYTF
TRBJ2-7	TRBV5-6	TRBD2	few	TGTGCCAGCAGCTTTCCGGGACTAGCGTCTGAGCAGTACTTC	CASSFPGLASEQYF
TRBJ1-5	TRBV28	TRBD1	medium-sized	TGTGCCAGCAGTTTCAATCTCAGACAGGGGTCCAATCAGCCCCAGCATTTT	CASSFNLRQGSNQPQHF
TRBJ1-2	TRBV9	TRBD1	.	TGTGCCAGCAGTGGACAGGGGGCTAACTATGGCTACACCTTC	CASSGQGANYGYTF
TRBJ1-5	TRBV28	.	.	TGTGCCAGCAGTTTGGGCGGGCGGGGGCTAGACCGCGGCGGGCCCCAGCATTTT	CASSLGGRGLDRGGPQHF
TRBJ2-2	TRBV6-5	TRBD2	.	TGTGCCAGCAGCACCAGCGGGAGGGGACCCGGGGAGCTGTTTTTT	CASSTSGRGPGELFF
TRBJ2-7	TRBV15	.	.	TGTGCCACCAGCCCCCGCCGCTCCTACGAGCAGTACTTC	CATSPRRSYEQYF
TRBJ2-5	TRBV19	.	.	TGTGCCAGTAGTACTAGAGCGGAGACCCAGTACTTC	CASSTRAETQYF
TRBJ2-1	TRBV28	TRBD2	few	TGTGCCAGCAGTTTATGGCCACTAGCGAACAATGAGCAGTTCTTC	CASSLWPLANNEQFF
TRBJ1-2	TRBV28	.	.	TGTGCCAGCAACCCTCTTCAAGGGGTAGACTATGGCTACACCTTC	CASNPLQGVDYGYTF
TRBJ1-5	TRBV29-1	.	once	TGCAGCGCCGAACCCAGGGTTAGCAATCAGCCCCAGCATTTT	CSAEPRVSNQPQHF
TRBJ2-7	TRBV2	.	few	TGTGCCAGCAGTGAATTCGGAACAGGGAGGCTCGACGAGCAGTACTTC	CASSEFGTGRLDEQYF
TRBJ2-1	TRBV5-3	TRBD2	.	TGTGCCAGAAGCCGGCGGCTGGGACTAGCGGGGGAGTACTCCTACAATGAGCAGTTCTTC	CARSRRLGLAGEYSYNEQFF
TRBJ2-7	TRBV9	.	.	TGTGCCAGCAGCTTAGGACAGTCCTTTGGGGAGCAGTACTTC	CASSLGQSFGEQYF
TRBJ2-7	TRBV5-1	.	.	TGCGCCAGCAGCCGCGGGGGCAGAGGCTACGAGCAGTACTTC	CASSRGGRGYEQYF
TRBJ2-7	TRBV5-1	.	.	TGCGCCAGCAGCCAATTGGGGGGCGTATCCTACGAGCAGTACTTC	CASSQLGGVSYEQYF
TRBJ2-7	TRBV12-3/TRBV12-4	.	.	TGTGCCAGCAGTTTGGGGGGCGAGCAGTACTTC	CASSLGGEQYF
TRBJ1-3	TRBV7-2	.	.	TGTGCCAGCAGCGTTGACAGGGGAAACACCATATATTTT	CASSVDRGNTIYF
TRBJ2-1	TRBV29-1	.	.	TGCAGCGTTGATAATACCTACAATGAGCAGTTCTTC	CSVDNTYNEQFF
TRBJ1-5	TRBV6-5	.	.	TGTGCCAGCAGGGGGCGCGGGAATCAGCCCCAGCATTTT	CASRGRGNQPQHF
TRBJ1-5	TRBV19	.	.	TGTGCCAGTAAAAGGGGGGGCGACAATCAGCCCCAGCATTTT	CASKRGGDNQPQHF
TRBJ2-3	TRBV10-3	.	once	TGTGCCATCAGCGAGAACCCAGGGGTGCTGTATTTT	CAISENPGVLYF
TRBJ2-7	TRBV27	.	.	TGTGCCAGCAGTACCCCCTACGAGCAGTACTTC	CASSTPYEQYF
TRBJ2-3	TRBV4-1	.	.	TGCGCCAGCAGCCAAGATCTCGCGGGGCCTCCGCTGGGCACGCAGTATTTT	CASSQDLAGPPLGTQYF
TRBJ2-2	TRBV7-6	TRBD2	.	TGTGCCAGCAGCGGCTCTAGCGGGGGAAACACCGGGGAGCTGTTTTTT	CASSGSSGGNTGELFF
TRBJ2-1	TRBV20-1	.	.	TGCAGTGCTCCGACTCTAGATGAGCAGTTCTTC	CSAPTLDEQFF
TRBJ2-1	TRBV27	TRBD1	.	TGTGCCAGCAGTCCCCGGGACAGGGGATACAATGAGCAGTTCTTC	CASSPRDRGYNEQFF
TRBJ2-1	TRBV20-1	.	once	TGCAGTGCTAGTAGGGGGAAAGAACCCTACAATGAGCAGTTCTTC	CSASRGKEPYNEQFF